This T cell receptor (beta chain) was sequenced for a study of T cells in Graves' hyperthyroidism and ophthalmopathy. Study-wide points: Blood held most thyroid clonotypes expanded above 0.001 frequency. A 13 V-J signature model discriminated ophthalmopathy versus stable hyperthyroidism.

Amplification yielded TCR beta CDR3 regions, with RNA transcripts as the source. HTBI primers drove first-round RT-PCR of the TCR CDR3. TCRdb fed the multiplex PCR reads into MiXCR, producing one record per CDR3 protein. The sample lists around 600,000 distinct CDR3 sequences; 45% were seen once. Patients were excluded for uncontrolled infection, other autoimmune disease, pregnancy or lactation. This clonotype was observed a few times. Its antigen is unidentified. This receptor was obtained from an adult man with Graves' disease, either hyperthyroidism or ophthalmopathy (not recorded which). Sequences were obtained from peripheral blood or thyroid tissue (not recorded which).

CDR3 region: CASRTGTGAHEQYF. CDR3 nucleotides: TGTGCCAGCAGAACCGGGACAGGGGCCCACGAGCAGTACTTC. V gene TRBV6-1 combines with J gene TRBJ2-7; 10 nucleotides align to TRBD1. The CDR3 has 14 amino acids. Germline V gene sequence: CDR1 MNHNS, CDR2 SASEGT. V trimming: 6 bases; J trimming: 5 bases; junction bases outside the gene matches: 7.